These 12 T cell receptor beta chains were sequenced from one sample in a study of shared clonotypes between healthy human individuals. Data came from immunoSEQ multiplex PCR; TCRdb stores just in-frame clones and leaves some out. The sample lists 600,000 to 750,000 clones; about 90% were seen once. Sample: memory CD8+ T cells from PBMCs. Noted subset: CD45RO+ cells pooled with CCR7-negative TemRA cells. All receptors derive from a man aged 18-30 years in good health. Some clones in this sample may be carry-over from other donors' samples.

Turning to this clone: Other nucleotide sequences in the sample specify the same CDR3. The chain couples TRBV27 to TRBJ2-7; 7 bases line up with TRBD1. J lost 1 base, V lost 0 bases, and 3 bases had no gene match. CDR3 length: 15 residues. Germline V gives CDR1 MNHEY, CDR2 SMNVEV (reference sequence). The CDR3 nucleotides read TGTGCCAGCAGTTTATCAGGCAGGGGGTCCTACGAGCAGTACTTC. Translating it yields CASSLSGRGSYEQYF.

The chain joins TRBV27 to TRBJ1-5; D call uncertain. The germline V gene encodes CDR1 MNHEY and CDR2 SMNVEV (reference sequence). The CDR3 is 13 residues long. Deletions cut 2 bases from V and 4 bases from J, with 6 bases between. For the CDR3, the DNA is TGTGCCAGCAGTTTAATAGGAAATCAGCCCCAGCATTTT. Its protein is CASSLIGNQPQHF.

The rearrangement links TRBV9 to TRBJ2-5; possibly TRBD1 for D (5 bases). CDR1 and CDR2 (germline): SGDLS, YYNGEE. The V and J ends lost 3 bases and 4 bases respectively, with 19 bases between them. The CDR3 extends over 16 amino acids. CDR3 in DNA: TGTGCCAGCAGCGGAAGGCAGGAAGGGGTCGTAGAGACCCAGTACTTC. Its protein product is CASSGRQEGVVETQYF.

The CDR3, as DNA: TGTGCCAGCAGCACAGGGGAGAGCAATCAGCCCCAGCATTTT. Translated: CASSTGESNQPQHF. This chain uses TRBV27 with TRBJ1-5, with 7 bases that match TRBD1. There are 14 residues in the CDR3. V was clipped by 6 bases and J by 1 base; unmatched bases: 3. The germline gives CDR1 MNHEY, CDR2 SMNVEV (reference sequence).

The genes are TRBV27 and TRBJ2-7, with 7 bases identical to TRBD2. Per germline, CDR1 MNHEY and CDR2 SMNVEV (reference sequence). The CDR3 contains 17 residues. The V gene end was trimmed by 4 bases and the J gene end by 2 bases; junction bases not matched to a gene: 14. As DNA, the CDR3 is TGTGCCAGCAGTTCCATTTCTGGGCGGGAGCTTCCCTACGAGCAGTACTTC. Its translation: CASSSISGRELPYEQYF.

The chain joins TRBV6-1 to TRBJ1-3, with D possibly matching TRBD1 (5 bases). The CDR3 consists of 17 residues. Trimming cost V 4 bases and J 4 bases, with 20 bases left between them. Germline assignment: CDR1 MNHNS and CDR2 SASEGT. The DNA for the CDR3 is TGTGCCAGCAGTGGTATTATTCGGACACCCCTGGGAAACACCATATATTTT. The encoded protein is CASSGIIRTPLGNTIYF.

CDR3 residues: CASSSGLTGAYGYTF. The CDR3 coding sequence is TGTGCCAGCAGCTCCGGACTTACCGGGGCGTATGGCTACACCTTC. The chain employs TRBV5-6 and TRBJ1-2; weak D call: TRBD1 (5 bases). V dropped 3 bases and J dropped 5 bases, with 17 bases sitting between them. CDR3 length: 15 amino acids. Germline CDR1 reads SGHDT; CDR2 reads YYEEEE. The full variable domain, in which reference TRBV5-6 and TRBJ1-2 provide the parts outside the CDR3, is DAGVTQSPTHLIKTRGQQVTLRCSPKSGHDTVSWYQQALGQGPQFIFQYYEEEERQRGNFPDRFSGHQFPNYSSELNVNALLLGDSALYLCASSSGLTGAYGYTFGSGTRLTVV.

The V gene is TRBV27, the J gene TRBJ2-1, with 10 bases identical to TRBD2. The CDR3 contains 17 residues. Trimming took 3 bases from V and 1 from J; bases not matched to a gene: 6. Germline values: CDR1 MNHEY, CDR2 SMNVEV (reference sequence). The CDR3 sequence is CASSFPAGGRSYNEQFF. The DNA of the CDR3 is TGTGCCAGCAGTTTTCCAGCGGGAGGGAGGTCCTACAATGAGCAGTTCTTC.

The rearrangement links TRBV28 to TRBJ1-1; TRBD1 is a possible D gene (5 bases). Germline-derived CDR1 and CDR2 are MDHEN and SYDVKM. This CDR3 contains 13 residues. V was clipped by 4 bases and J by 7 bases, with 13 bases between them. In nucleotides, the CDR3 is TGTGCCAGCAGTTGGGGACGGCCCCGTGAAGCTTTCTTT. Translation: CASSWGRPREAFF.

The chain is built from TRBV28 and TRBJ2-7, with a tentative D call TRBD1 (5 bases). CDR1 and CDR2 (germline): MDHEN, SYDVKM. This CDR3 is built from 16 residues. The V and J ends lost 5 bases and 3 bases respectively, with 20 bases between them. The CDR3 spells CASSRPLWGRDYEQYF. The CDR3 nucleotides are TGTGCCAGCAGTCGGCCCCTGTGGGGCAGGGACTACGAGCAGTACTTC.

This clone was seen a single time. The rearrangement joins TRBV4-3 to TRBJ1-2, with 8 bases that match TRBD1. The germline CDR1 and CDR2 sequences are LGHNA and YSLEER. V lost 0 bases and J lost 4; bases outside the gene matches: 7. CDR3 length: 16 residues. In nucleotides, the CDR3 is TGCGCCAGCAGCCAAGACACGACAGGGGCCGTCTATGGCTACACCTTC. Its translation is CASSQDTTGAVYGYTF.

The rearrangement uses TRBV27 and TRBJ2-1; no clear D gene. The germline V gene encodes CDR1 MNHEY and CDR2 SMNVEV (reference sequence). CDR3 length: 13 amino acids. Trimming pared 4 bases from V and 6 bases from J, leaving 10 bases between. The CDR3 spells CASSSLLLNEQFF. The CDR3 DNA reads TGTGCCAGCAGTTCCTTACTACTCAATGAGCAGTTCTTC.